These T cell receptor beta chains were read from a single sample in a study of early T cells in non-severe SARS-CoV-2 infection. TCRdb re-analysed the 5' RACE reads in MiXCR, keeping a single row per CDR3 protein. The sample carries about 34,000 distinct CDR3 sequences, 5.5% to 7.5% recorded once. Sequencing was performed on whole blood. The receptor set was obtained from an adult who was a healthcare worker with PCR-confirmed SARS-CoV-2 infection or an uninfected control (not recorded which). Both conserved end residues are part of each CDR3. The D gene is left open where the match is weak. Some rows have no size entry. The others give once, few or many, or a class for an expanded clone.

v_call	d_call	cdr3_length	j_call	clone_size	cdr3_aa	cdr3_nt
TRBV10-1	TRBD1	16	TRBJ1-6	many	CASSESQTGRDSPLHF	TGCGCCAGCAGTGAGTCCCAGACAGGGAGGGATTCACCCCTCCACTTT
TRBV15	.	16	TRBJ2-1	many	CATSRDLAGSYNEQFF	TGTGCCACCAGCAGAGATCTTGCAGGGTCCTACAATGAGCAGTTCTTC
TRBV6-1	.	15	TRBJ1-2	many	CASSEEWTAGYGYTF	TGTGCCAGCAGTGAGGAGTGGACAGCGGGCTATGGCTACACCTTC
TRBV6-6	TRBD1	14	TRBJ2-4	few	CASRQGFAKNIQYF	TGTGCCAGTCGACAGGGTTTTGCCAAAAACATTCAGTACTTC
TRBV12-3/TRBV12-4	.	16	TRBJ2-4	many	CASGRIDSLAKNIQYF	TGTGCCAGCGGACGGATCGACTCACTAGCCAAAAACATTCAGTACTTC
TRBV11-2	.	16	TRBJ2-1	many	CASSPRDPSSYNEQFF	TGTGCCAGCAGCCCGAGGGACCCGAGCTCCTACAATGAGCAGTTCTTC
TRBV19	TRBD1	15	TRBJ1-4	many	CASRRAGTGVEKLFF	TGTGCCAGTAGAAGGGCTGGGACAGGGGTTGAAAAACTGTTTTTT
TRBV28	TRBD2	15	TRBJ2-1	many	CASSLYAAGVNEQFF	TGTGCCAGCAGTTTATATGCAGCGGGGGTCAATGAGCAGTTCTTC
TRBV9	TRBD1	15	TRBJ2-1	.	CASSEGQGAYNEQFF	TGTGCCAGCAGCGAAGGACAGGGGGCCTACAATGAGCAGTTCTTC
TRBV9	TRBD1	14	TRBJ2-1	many	CASSTWTGYNEQFF	TGTGCCAGCAGCACCTGGACAGGGTACAATGAGCAGTTCTTC
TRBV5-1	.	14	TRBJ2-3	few	CASSLGASTDTQYF	TGCGCCAGCAGCTTGGGGGCTTCCACAGATACGCAGTATTTT
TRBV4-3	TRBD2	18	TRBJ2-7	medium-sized	CASSQDIAGGLLSYEQYF	TGCGCCAGCAGCCAAGATATAGCGGGGGGGTTACTTTCCTACGAGCAGTACTTC
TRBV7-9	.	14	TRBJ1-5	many	CASSATGNNQPQHF	TGTGCCAGCAGCGCCACAGGGAACAATCAGCCCCAGCATTTT
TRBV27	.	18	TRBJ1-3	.	CASSSLRPRGQSGNTIYF	TGTGCCAGCAGTTCCTTACGACCGAGAGGACAGTCTGGAAACACCATATATTTT
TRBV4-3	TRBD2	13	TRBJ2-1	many	CASSHRPGGEQFF	TGCGCCAGCAGCCATCGACCGGGGGGGGAGCAGTTCTTC
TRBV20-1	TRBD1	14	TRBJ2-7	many	CSARPGQFPYEQYF	TGCAGTGCTAGGCCGGGACAGTTTCCCTACGAGCAGTACTTC
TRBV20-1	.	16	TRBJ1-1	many	CSARQQGRVMNTEAFF	TGCAGTGCTAGGCAACAGGGACGGGTCATGAACACTGAAGCCTTCTTT
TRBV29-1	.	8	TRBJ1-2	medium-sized	CSVEGGNF	TGCAGCGTTGAAGGAGGGAACTTC
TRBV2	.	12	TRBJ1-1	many	CASSPTLGVAFF	TGTGCCAGCAGTCCCACATTGGGGGTAGCTTTCTTT
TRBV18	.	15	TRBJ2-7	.	CASSPISHGAVEQYF	TGTGCCAGCTCGCCTATTAGCCACGGGGCCGTCGAGCAGTACTTC
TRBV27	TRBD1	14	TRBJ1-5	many	CASSGQGPDQPQHF	TGTGCCAGCAGTGGACAGGGGCCCGATCAGCCCCAGCATTTT
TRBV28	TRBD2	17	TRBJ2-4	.	CASSFGGAGLAGSLEYF	TGTGCCAGCAGTTTTGGAGGCGCGGGACTAGCGGGGTCTCTGGAGTACTTC
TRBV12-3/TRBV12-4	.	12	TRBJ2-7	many	CASSLTGYEQYF	TGTGCCAGCAGTTTGACGGGCTACGAGCAGTACTTC
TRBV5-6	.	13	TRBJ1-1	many	CASSLGQRTEAFF	TGTGCCAGCAGCTTGGGACAGCGCACTGAAGCTTTCTTT
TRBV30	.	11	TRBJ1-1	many	CAWSDDTEAFF	TGTGCCTGGAGTGATGACACTGAAGCTTTCTTT
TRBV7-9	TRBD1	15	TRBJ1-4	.	CASSRETGVNEKLFF	TGTGCCAGCAGCCGCGAAACAGGGGTTAATGAAAAACTGTTTTTT
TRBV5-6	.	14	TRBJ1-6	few	CASSEDRWGSPLHF	TGTGCCAGCAGCGAAGACAGGTGGGGCTCACCCCTCCACTTT
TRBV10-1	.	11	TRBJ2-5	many	CASRRDETQYF	TGCGCCAGCAGGCGGGATGAGACCCAGTACTTC
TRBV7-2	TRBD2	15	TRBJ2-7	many	CASSSTSGLQYEQYF	TGTGCCAGCAGCTCGACTAGCGGGTTACAGTACGAGCAGTACTTC
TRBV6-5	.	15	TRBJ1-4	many	CASSSYRAGNEKLFF	TGTGCCAGCAGTTCCTACAGGGCTGGAAATGAAAAACTGTTTTTT
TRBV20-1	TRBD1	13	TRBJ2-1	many	CSAAGGIYNEQFF	TGCAGTGCGGCAGGGGGTATCTACAATGAGCAGTTCTTC
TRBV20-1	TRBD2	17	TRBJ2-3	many	CSAPKTSGGPYTDTQYF	TGCAGTGCTCCAAAAACCAGCGGGGGGCCTTATACAGATACGCAGTATTTT
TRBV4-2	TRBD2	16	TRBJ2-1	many	CASSQDAAGGANEQFF	TGTGCCAGCAGCCAAGATGCAGCGGGGGGGGCCAATGAGCAGTTCTTC
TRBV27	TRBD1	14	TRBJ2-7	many	CASSQPGQAYEQYF	TGTGCCAGCAGTCAACCGGGACAGGCTTACGAGCAGTACTTC
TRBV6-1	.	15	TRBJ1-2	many	CASRATDSLSYGYTF	TGTGCCAGCAGGGCGACGGATTCTCTAAGCTATGGCTACACCTTC
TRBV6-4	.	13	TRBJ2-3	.	CASSDGEPDTQYF	TGTGCCAGCAGTGACGGGGAGCCAGATACGCAGTATTTT
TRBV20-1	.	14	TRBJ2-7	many	CSASAGKTPYEQYF	TGCAGTGCTAGTGCGGGCAAAACCCCCTACGAGCAGTACTTC
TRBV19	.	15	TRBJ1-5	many	CASSIPRRSGQPQHF	TGTGCCAGTAGTATCCCACGACGGTCGGGACAGCCCCAGCATTTT
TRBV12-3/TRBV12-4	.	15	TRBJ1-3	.	CASSRSLISGNTIYF	TGTGCCAGCAGTAGGTCCCTAATCTCTGGAAACACCATATATTTT
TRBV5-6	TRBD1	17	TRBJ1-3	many	CASSLGTGEVWGNTIYF	TGTGCCAGCAGCTTGGGTACAGGGGAAGTGTGGGGAAACACCATATATTTT
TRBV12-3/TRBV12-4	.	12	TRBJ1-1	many	CASNDMNPEAFF	TGTGCCAGCAATGATATGAACCCTGAAGCTTTCTTT
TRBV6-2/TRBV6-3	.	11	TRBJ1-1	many	CASGYYTEAFF	TGTGCCAGCGGATACTACACTGAAGCTTTCTTT
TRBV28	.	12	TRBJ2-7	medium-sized	CASSGVTYEQYF	TGTGCCAGCAGCGGGGTGACCTACGAGCAGTACTTC
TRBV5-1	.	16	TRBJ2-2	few	CASSLDGQGNTGELFF	TGCGCCAGCAGCTTGGACGGGCAGGGGAACACCGGGGAGCTGTTTTTT